The source of this TCR beta chain is a study of cytomegalovirus exposure and HLA in healthy donors. General study findings and limits: Several top significant clusters appeared, in a later analysis, to be linked to common viral pathogens. It was likely that a cluster of highly shared sequence variants was a sequencing artifact. Listed as cytomegalovirus-associated were more than 150 TCR beta chains. Reports credit the classifier with highly specific, highly sensitive diagnosis of cytomegalovirus status.

The CDR3 totals 16 residues. V shed 4 bases, J shed 4 bases, and the junction held 9 bases outside the gene matches. Germline CDR1 SEHNR, CDR2 FQNEAQ (reference sequence). A word on this clone: What it binds is unknown.

PCR primers comprised 60 Vbeta and 13 Jbeta primers. Using immunoSEQ multiplex PCR, the repertoire was profiled, and TCRdb retains in-frame clones only, with some absent. The sample has some 140,000 clones, 60% to 85% seen once; the top ten hold more than 0.75%. Sequenced: PBMCs. The chain recombines TRBV7-9 with TRBJ1-1, with 10 bases identical to TRBD1. The clonotype comes from a man between 18 and 35 years old in good health and CMV-seronegative. DNA for the CDR3: TGTGCCAGCAGCTCCCGGGACAGGGGACTCCCCACTGAAGCTTTCTTT. Its translation: CASSSRDRGLPTEAFF.